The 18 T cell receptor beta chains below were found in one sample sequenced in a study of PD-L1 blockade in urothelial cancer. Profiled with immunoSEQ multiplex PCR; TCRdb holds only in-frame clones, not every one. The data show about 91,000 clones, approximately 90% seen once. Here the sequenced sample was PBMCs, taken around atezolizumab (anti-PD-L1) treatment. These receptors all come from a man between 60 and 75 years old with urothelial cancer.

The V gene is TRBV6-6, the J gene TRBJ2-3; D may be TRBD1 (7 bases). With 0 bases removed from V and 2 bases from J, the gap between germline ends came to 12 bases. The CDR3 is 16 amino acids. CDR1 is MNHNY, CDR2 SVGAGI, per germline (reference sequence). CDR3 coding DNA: TGTGCCAGCAGTTACTCGCGGGACAGCTTCACAGATACGCAGTATTTT. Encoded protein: CASSYSRDSFTDTQYF.

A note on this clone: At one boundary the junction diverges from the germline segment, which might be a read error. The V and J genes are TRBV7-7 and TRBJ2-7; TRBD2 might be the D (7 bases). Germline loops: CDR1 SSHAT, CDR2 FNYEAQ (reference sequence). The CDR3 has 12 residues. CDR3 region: CASSEWGGRLFF. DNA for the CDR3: TGTGCCAGCAGCGAGTGGGGGGGCCGCCTCTTTTTC.

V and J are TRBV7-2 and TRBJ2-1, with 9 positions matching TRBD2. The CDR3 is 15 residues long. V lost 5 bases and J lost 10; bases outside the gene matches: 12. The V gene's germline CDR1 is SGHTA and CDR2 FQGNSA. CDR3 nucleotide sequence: TGTGCCAGCAGCCCCCGGAGGGTAGCGGGGGCGGAGCAGTTCTTC. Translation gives CASSPRRVAGAEQFF.

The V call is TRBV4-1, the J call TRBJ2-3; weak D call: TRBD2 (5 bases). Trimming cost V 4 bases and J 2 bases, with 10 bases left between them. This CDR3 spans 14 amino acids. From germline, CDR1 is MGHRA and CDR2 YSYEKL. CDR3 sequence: CASSPERYTDTQYF. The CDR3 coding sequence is TGCGCCAGCAGCCCGGAGCGGTACACAGATACGCAGTATTTT.

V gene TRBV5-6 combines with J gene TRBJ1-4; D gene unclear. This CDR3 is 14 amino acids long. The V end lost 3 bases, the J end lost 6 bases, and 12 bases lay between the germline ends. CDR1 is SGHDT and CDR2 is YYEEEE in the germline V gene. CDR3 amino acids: CASSSGKTDEKLFF. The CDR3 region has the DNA TGTGCCAGCAGCTCGGGGAAAACGGATGAAAAACTGTTTTTT.

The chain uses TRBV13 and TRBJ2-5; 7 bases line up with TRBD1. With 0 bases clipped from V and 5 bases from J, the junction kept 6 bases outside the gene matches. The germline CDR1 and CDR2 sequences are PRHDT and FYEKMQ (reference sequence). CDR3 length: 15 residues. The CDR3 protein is CASSLGQGNGETQYF. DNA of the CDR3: TGTGCCAGCAGCTTAGGACAGGGGAATGGGGAGACCCAGTACTTC.

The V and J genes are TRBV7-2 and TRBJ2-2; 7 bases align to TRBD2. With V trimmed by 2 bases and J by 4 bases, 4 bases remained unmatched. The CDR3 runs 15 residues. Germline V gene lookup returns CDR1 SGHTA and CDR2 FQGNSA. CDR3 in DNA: TGTGCCAGCAGCTTAACGGGGGGAACCACCGGGGAGCTGTTTTTT. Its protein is CASSLTGGTTGELFF. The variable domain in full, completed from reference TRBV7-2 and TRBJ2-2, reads GAGVSQSPSNKVTEKGKDVELRCDPISGHTALYWYRQSLGQGLEFLIYFQGNSAPDKSGLPSDRFSAERTGGSVSTLTIQRTQQEDSAVYLCASSLTGGTTGELFFGEGSRLTVL.

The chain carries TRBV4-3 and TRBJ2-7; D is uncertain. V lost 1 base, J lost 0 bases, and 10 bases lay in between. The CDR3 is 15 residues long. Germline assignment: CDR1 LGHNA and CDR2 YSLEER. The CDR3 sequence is CASSQAWSSSYEQYF. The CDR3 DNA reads TGCGCCAGCAGCCAAGCGTGGTCCAGCTCCTACGAGCAGTACTTC.

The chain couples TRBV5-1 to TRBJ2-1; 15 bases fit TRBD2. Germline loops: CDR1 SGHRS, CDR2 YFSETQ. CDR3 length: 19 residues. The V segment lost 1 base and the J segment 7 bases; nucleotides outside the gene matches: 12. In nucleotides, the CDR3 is TGCGCCAGCAGCTTGCCCCGGACTAGCGGGGGGGCGAAGGCAAATGAGCAGTTCTTC. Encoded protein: CASSLPRTSGGAKANEQFF.

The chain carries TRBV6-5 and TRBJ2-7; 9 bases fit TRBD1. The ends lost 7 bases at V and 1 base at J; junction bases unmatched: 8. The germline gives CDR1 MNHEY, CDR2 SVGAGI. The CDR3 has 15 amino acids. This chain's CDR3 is CASKTGQGRSYEQYF. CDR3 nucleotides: TGTGCCAGCAAAACAGGACAGGGGAGGTCCTACGAGCAGTACTTC.

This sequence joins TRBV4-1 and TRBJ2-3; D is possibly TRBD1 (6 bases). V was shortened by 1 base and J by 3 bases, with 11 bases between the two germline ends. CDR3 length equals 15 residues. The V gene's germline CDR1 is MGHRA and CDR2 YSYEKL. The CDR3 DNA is TGCGCCAGCAGCCAAGTTGGGGGCCAGACAGATACGCAGTATTTT. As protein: CASSQVGGQTDTQYF.

In DNA, the CDR3 is TGTGCCAGCAGTTACGGGGGGGCTGGCAATCAGCCCCAGCATTTT. It yields the protein CASSYGGAGNQPQHF. The chain recombines TRBV6-6 with TRBJ1-5, with D perhaps TRBD1 (6 bases). Trimming took off 2 bases at V and 2 bases at J, with 10 bases between the two ends. Germline V gene sequence: CDR1 MNHNY, CDR2 SVGAGI (reference sequence). This CDR3 spans 15 amino acids.

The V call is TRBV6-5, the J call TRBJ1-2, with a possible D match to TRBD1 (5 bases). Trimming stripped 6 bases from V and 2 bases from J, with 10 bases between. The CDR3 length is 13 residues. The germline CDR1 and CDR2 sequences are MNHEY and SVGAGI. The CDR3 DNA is TGTGCCAGCAGGCTCGACAGCAACTATGGCTACACCTTC. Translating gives CASRLDSNYGYTF.

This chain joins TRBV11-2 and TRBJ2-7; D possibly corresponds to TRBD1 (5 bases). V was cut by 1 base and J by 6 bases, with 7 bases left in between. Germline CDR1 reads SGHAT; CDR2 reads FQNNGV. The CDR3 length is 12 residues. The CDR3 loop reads CASSLGQTEQYF. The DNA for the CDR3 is TGTGCCAGCAGCTTAGGACAGACCGAGCAGTACTTC.

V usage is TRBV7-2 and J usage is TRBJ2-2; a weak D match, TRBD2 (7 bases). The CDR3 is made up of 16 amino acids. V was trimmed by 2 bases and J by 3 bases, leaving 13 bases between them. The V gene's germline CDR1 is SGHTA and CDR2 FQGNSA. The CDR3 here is CASSLIRGADTGELFF. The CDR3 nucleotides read TGTGCCAGCAGCTTAATCCGGGGGGCTGACACCGGGGAGCTGTTTTTT.

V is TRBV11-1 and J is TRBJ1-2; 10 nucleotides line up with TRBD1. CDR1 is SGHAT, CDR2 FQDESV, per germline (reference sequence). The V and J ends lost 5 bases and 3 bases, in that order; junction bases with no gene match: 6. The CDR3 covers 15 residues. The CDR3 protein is CASSPGQGIHYGYTF. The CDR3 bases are TGTGCCAGCAGCCCGGGACAGGGGATTCACTATGGCTACACCTTC. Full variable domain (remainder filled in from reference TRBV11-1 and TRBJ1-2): EAEVAQSPRYKITEKSQAVAFWCDPISGHATLYWYRQILGQGPELLVQFQDESVVDDSQLPKDRFSAERLKGVDSTLKIQPAELGDSAMYLCASSPGQGIHYGYTFGSGTRLTVV.

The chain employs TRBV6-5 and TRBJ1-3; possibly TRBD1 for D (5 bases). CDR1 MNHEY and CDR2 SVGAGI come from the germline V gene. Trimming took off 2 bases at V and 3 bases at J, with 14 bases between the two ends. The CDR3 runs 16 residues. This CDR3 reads CASSYTFGHRGNTIYF. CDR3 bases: TGTGCCAGCAGTTACACATTCGGACACCGTGGAAACACCATATATTTT.

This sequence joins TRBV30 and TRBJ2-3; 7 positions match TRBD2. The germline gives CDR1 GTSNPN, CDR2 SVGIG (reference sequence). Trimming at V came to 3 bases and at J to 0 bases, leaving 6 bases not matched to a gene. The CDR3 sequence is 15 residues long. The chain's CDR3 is CAWSATSSSTDTQYF. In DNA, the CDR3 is TGTGCCTGGAGCGCGACTAGCTCTAGCACAGATACGCAGTATTTT.